This entry lists 11 T cell receptor beta chains sequenced from one sample in a study of beta chain features in type 1 diabetes (dated by TCRdb to the late 2010s). The investigation overall reported the following: In all four CD4+ subsets, TCRB CDR3 length was moderately but significantly shorter in type 1 diabetes patients.

Their specific antigens are unknown. Libraries were made using the immunoSEQ multiplex PCR assay. All of the isolated RNA was reverse transcribed with the High Capacity cDNA Reverse Transcription Kit, so expressed TCRB transcripts were sequenced. The clones in this table, taken by TCRdb from immuneACCESS, are in-frame only. Not every clone is retained; where verified, under half of the shortfall comes from an unresolved V gene, and the cause of the rest is unknown. The sample data list around 710,000 clones, and 12% of these were observed just once. The ten largest make up around 0.12% of the sample. Sequenced material: naive CD4+ T cells from blood. In the paper's terms, the cell subset or site label means: true naive CD4+ T cells. All receptors come from a man aged 25 to 40 with type 1 diabetes.

This rearrangement joins TRBV28 to TRBJ2-1; D is perhaps TRBD1 (6 bases). The V end lost 5 bases, the J end lost 1 base, and 6 bases lay between the germline ends. From germline, CDR1 is MDHEN and CDR2 SYDVKM. The CDR3 extends over 13 amino acids. In nucleotides, the CDR3 is TGTGCCAGCAGTACAGGGTCCTACAATGAGCAGTTCTTC. It codes for CASSTGSYNEQFF.

V and J are TRBV6-6 and TRBJ1-2; D gene ambiguous. The CDR3 runs 16 residues. V was shortened by 2 bases and J by 2 bases, with 15 bases between the two germline ends. Germline-derived CDR1 and CDR2 are MNHNY and SVGAGI (reference sequence). CDR3 DNA sequence: TGTGCCAGCAGTTACGGGTCAGGCGGATTGAACTATGGCTACACCTTC. As protein: CASSYGSGGLNYGYTF.

This chain connects TRBV5-8 to TRBJ2-5; D may be TRBD2 (5 bases). V was pared by 0 bases and J by 2 bases, with 14 bases between. The CDR3 contains 16 residues. The germline CDR1 and CDR2 sequences are SGHTS and YDEGEE. DNA for the CDR3: TGTGCCAGCAGCTTGGGCCGGGGATTATCTCAAGAGACCCAGTACTTC. Protein: CASSLGRGLSQETQYF. The full variable domain, its missing parts supplied by reference TRBV5-8 and TRBJ2-5, is EAGVTQSPTHLIKTRGQQATLRCSPISGHTSVYWYQQALGLGLQFLLWYDEGEERNRGNFPPRFSGRQFPNYSSELNVNALELEDSALYLCASSLGRGLSQETQYFGPGTRLLVL.

In nucleotides, the CDR3 is TGTGCCAGCAGCGTAGCGCAGAAGGCCGGAGCTCCTGTATTAACCAATGAGCAGTTCTTC. It specifies CASSVAQKAGAPVLTNEQFF. This chain uses TRBV9 with TRBJ2-1; D is unclear. The CDR3 contains 20 residues. Germline V gene data show CDR1 as SGDLS and CDR2 as YYNGEE. V was shortened by 0 bases and J by 6 bases, with 28 bases between the two germline ends.

The chain is built from TRBV29-1 and TRBJ1-5, with D hard to call. V was trimmed by 5 bases and J by 5 bases, leaving 13 bases between them. Germline values: CDR1 SQVTM, CDR2 ANQGSEA. The CDR3 spans 13 residues. The CDR3, as DNA: TGCAGCGTTACTTTTGCTCGCGATCAGCCCCAGCATTTT. Translating gives CSVTFARDQPQHF.

This clone was observed a few times. The chain is built from TRBV6-1 and TRBJ1-5; 7 positions agree with TRBD1. After removal of 7 bases from V and 7 bases from J, the junction contained 13 bases not matched to a gene. CDR1 is MNHNS, CDR2 SASEGT, per germline. The length of the CDR3 is 15 residues. The CDR3 bases are TGTGCCAGCACCCTAAATTTGGGACAGCGGCAGCCCCAGCATTTT. Its translation is CASTLNLGQRQPQHF.

This clone was counted between two and nine times. The chain carries TRBV5-4 and TRBJ2-1, with D unresolved. Germline CDR1 is SGHNT and CDR2 is YYREEE (reference sequence). This CDR3 is 15 amino acids long. V gave up 0 bases and J gave up 4 bases, with 11 bases separating them. The CDR3 nucleotides read TGTGCCAGCAGCTTGGGGTTTGGGGATTACAATGAGCAGTTCTTC. Translation: CASSLGFGDYNEQFF.

The chain has TRBV6-6 and TRBJ1-5; D might be TRBD1 (5 bases). The CDR3 consists of 12 residues. Germline assignment: CDR1 MNHNY and CDR2 SVGAGI (reference sequence). V lost 8 bases and J 7 bases, leaving 12 bases between the germline ends. The CDR3 spells CASLGGEQPQHF. The DNA for the CDR3 is TGTGCCAGCCTCGGAGGGGAGCAGCCCCAGCATTTT.

This clone was found a few times. The chain couples TRBV28 to TRBJ2-7, with D perhaps matching TRBD1 (6 bases). CDR1 is MDHEN and CDR2 is SYDVKM in the germline V gene. The CDR3 sequence is 14 residues long. Trimming took 1 base from V and 7 from J, leaving 14 bases between them. The CDR3 sequence is CASSLSSGGREQYF. The CDR3 nucleotides are TGTGCCAGCAGTTTATCGTCTGGGGGCCGGGAGCAGTACTTC.

This clone showed up just a few times. DNA for the CDR3: TGTGCCAGCAGCCAAGATCTTGCCCAGGGGCGAGGCTACACCTTC. It codes for CASSQDLAQGRGYTF. The gene calls are TRBV4-2 and TRBJ1-2; weak D call: TRBD1 (6 bases). The germline gives CDR1 LGHNA, CDR2 YNFKEQ. The CDR3 spans 15 residues. V shed 0 bases and J shed 8 bases, with 16 bases lying between them.

This chain joins TRBV6-5 and TRBJ2-3; TRBD2 is a possible D gene (5 bases). CDR1 is MNHEY and CDR2 is SVGAGI in the germline V gene. The CDR3 has 13 residues. The V end was cut by 10 bases, the J end by 0 bases, with 11 bases between. The CDR3 is CATKDSSTDTQYF. DNA of the CDR3: TGTGCCACCAAGGACTCGAGCACAGATACGCAGTATTTT.